The clone carrying this T cell receptor beta chain was counted between two and nine times. Germline-derived CDR1 and CDR2 are SQVTM and ANQGSEA. The junction had 4 bases not matched to a gene; V was cut back by 3 bases and J by 3 bases. CDR3 length: 13 residues. MiXCR, run by TCRdb on the RACE reads, gives a single entry per CDR3 protein. The sample yields around 250,000 distinct CDR3 sequences, 7.5% to 9% seen once. This sample is part of a study of human T cells and chemical hapten exposure. Described time point: pre-sensitization, week 0. Described treatment: therapeutic diphenylcyclopropenone sensitization with weekly scalp DPC.

This clonotype originated in a woman in her forties with alopecia areata. Some clones in this sample may be carry-over from other donors' samples. V gene TRBV29-1 combines with J gene TRBJ1-2; 7 nucleotides agree with TRBD1. The starting material was whole blood, obtained in connection with sensitization to the hapten diphenylcyclopropenone (DPC). In DNA form, the CDR3 reads TGCAGCGTTGAGACAGGGAGCTACTATGGCTACACCTTC. Protein product: CSVETGSYYGYTF.